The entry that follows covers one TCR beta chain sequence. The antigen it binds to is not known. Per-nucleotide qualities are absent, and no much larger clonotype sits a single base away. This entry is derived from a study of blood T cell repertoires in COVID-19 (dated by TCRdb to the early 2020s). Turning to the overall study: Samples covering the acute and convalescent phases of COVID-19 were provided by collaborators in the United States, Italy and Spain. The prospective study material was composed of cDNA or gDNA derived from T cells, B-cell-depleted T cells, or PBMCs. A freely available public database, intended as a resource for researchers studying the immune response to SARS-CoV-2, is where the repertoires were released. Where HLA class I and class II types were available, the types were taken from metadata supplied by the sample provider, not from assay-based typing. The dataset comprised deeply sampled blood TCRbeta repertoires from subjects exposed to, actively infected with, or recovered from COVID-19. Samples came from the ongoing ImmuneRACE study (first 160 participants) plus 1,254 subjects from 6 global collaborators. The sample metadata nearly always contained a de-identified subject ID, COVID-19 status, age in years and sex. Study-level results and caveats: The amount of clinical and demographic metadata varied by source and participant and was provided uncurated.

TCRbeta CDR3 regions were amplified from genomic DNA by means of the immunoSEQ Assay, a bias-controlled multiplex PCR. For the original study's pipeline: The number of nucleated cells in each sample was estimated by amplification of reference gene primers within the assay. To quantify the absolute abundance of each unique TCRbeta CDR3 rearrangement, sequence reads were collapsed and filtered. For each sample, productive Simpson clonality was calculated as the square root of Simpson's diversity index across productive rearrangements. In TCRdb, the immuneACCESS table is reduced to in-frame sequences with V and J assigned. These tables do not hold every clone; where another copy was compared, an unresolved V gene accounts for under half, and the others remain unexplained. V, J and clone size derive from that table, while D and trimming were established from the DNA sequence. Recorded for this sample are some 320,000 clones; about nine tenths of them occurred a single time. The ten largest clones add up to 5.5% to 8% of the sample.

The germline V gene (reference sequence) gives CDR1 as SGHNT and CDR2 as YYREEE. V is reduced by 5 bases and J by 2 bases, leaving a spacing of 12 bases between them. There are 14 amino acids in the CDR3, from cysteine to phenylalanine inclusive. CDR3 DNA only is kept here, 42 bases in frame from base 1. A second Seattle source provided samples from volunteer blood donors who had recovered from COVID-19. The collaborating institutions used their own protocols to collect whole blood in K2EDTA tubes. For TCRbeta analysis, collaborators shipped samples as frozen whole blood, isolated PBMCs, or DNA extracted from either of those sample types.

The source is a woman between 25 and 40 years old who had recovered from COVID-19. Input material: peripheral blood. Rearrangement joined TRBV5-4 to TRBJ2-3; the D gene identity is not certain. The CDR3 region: CASRRGGVTDTQYF. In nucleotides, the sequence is TGTGCCAGCAGGCGCGGCGGAGTCACAGATACGCAGTATTTT.